This T cell receptor (beta chain) was sequenced during a study of T cells in Graves' hyperthyroidism and ophthalmopathy. This clonotype appeared many times. Germline V gene lookup returns CDR1 SEHNR and CDR2 FQNEAQ (reference sequence). The V end lost 5 bases, the J end lost 3 bases, and 10 bases lay between the germline ends. The CDR3 sequence is 13 residues long. Amplified TCR beta CDR3 regions came from RNA transcripts. The HTBI set primed first-round TCR CDR3 RT-PCR. TCRdb fed the multiplex PCR reads into MiXCR, producing one record per CDR3 protein. The sample has 300,000 to 450,000 distinct CDR3 sequences, roughly 14% seen once.

This receptor was obtained from a woman between 55 and 75 years old with Graves' hyperthyroidism. The chain joins TRBV7-9 to TRBJ2-5; D not resolved. Sequenced sample: blood. CDR3 amino acids: CASSPLEEETQYF. The DNA for the CDR3 is TGTGCCAGCAGCCCTCTAGAGGAAGAGACCCAGTACTTC. Full variable domain (rest looked up from reference TRBV7-9 and TRBJ2-5): DTGVSQNPRHKITKRGQNVTFRCDPISEHNRLYWYRQTLGQGPEFLTYFQNEAQLEKSRLLSDRFSAERPKGSFSTLEIQRTEQGDSAMYLCASSPLEEETQYFGPGTRLLVL.